These 5 T cell receptor beta chains share one sample of origin, sequenced in a study of cytomegalovirus exposure and HLA in healthy donors. Use of 60 Vbeta and 13 Jbeta primers characterized the PCR. Data came from immunoSEQ multiplex PCR; TCRdb stores just in-frame clones and leaves some out. The sample has 250,000 to 350,000 clones; around 80% are singletons. Sequenced material: PBMCs. Receptor source: a girl aged 2 to 10 in good health and CMV-seronegative.

The chain combines TRBV7-7 with TRBJ2-5; 7 bases match TRBD1. CDR1 and CDR2 (germline): SSHAT, FNYEAQ (reference sequence). Trimming removed 2 bases from V and 7 bases from J; junction bases left unmatched: 7. The CDR3 has 14 amino acids. The CDR3 DNA reads as TGTGCCAGCAGCTTAAACAGGGGTTCAGGGACCCAGTACTTC. Amino acid sequence: CASSLNRGSGTQYF.

The chain combines TRBV5-8 with TRBJ1-1, with D perhaps TRBD1 (5 bases). The CDR3 is made up of 11 amino acids. CDR1 SGHTS and CDR2 YDEGEE come from the germline V gene. CDR3 amino acids: CSGGVHTEAFF. In nucleotides, the CDR3 is TGTTCTGGGGGGGTTCACACTGAAGCTTTCTTT.

Only one count was recorded for this clone. The chain links TRBV2 to TRBJ2-7, with 9 bases that match TRBD2. Germline values: CDR1 SNHLY, CDR2 FYNNEI. Trimming took 5 bases from V and 5 from J; bases not matched to a gene: 7. The length of the CDR3 is 14 residues. This CDR3 is CASSRTSVADEQYF. The DNA of the CDR3 is TGTGCCAGCAGTAGGACTAGCGTGGCTGACGAGCAGTACTTC.

The V call is TRBV2, the J call TRBJ1-1; D might be TRBD1 (6 bases). The ends were cut back, 4 bases at V and 4 bases at J, with 13 bases in the middle. The germline V gene has CDR1 SNHLY and CDR2 FYNNEI. The CDR3 is 14 amino acids. The CDR3 DNA sequence: TGTGCCAGCAGTGTAGGGGGGGTGGGCACTGAAGCTTTCTTT. Residues: CASSVGGVGTEAFF.

In its sample, this clone was seen a few times. The chain carries TRBV5-1 and TRBJ1-4, with D possibly TRBD1 on 5 matching bases. CDR3 length equals 15 residues. V was shortened by 8 bases and J by 2 bases, with 16 bases between the two germline ends. From germline, CDR1 is SGHRS and CDR2 YFSETQ. CDR3 coding DNA: TGCGCCAGTGGCGGGGGGACGACTACTAATGAAAAACTGTTTTTT. Residues: CASGGGTTTNEKLFF.